This TCR beta chain was sequenced in a study of cytomegalovirus exposure and HLA in healthy donors. It was with 60 Vbeta and 13 Jbeta primers that the PCR ran. The protocol was immunoSEQ multiplex PCR, while the TCRdb copy is restricted to in-frame clones and leaves out a portion. The sample contains roughly 200,000 clones, around three quarters of which appear only once. Trimming took 0 bases from V and 6 from J, leaving 15 bases between them. The CDR3 has 15 residues. CDR1 is SGHTS and CDR2 is YDEGEE in the germline V gene. Source material: PBMCs. The sequence was collected from a man younger than 45 in good health and CMV-seronegative. The chain has TRBV5-8 and TRBJ1-2, with a tentative D call TRBD1 (6 bases). DNA of the CDR3: TGTGCCAGCAGCTTGGCCTGGGGGGGCGTTCATGGCTACACCTTC. Translation: CASSLAWGGVHGYTF.